These T cell receptor beta chains were read from a single sample in a study of naive and memory T cell subsets. TCRdb re-analysed the UMI-ligation and nested PCR reads in MiXCR, keeping a single row per CDR3 protein. The data contain 120,000 or so distinct CDR3 sequences, 35% to 40% of them singletons. The material sequenced was central memory CD4+ T cells from blood. The receptors here all came from a human donor in good health. The CDR3 runs from the conserved cysteine through the conserved F or W. Each record gives: J gene, clone size, V gene, D gene, CDR3 DNA, CDR3 protein. The D gene is left open where the match is weak. Size tells how often a clone was seen (once, few, many) or the class of an expanded clone, and some rows leave it out.

j_gene: TRBJ1-1
abundance: many
v_gene: TRBV28
d_gene: TRBD1
CDR3nt: TGTGCCAGCAGTTGGGACAGCTTGAACACTGAAGCTTTCTTT
CDR3aa: CASSWDSLNTEAFF

j_gene: TRBJ2-7
abundance: NA
v_gene: TRBV6-2/TRBV6-3
d_gene: NA
CDR3nt: TGTGCCAGCAGCCGAGGGTTACCGGGCACCTACGAGCAGTACTTC
CDR3aa: CASSRGLPGTYEQYF

j_gene: TRBJ2-7
abundance: few
v_gene: TRBV2
d_gene: TRBD2
CDR3nt: TGTGCCAGCACCGGACTAGCGGGAGGGGCGTCCTACGAGCAGTACTTC
CDR3aa: CASTGLAGGASYEQYF

j_gene: TRBJ1-1
abundance: once
v_gene: TRBV5-1
d_gene: NA
CDR3nt: TGCGCCAGCAGTCAAGACAGCTCACGAAACACTGAAGCTTTCTTT
CDR3aa: CASSQDSSRNTEAFF

j_gene: TRBJ2-7
abundance: NA
v_gene: TRBV18
d_gene: NA
CDR3nt: TGTGCCAGCTCACGTGGTGGGAGCTCCTACGAGCAGTACTTC
CDR3aa: CASSRGGSSYEQYF

j_gene: TRBJ1-2
abundance: NA
v_gene: TRBV28
d_gene: NA
CDR3nt: TGTGCCGGAGGACGGTTCGGGGGCTACACCTTC
CDR3aa: CAGGRFGGYTF

j_gene: TRBJ1-5
abundance: NA
v_gene: TRBV7-2
d_gene: NA
CDR3nt: TGTGCCAGCAGCTTAGTGGGGGGGAATCAGCCCCAGCATTTT
CDR3aa: CASSLVGGNQPQHF

j_gene: TRBJ2-3
abundance: few
v_gene: TRBV20-1
d_gene: TRBD2
CDR3nt: TGCAGTGCTGTGGGACTAGCACAATACACAGATACGCAGTATTTT
CDR3aa: CSAVGLAQYTDTQYF

j_gene: TRBJ2-1
abundance: NA
v_gene: TRBV6-5
d_gene: TRBD1
CDR3nt: TGTGCCAGCAGAGGGACAGGGCTTGGTGAGCAGTTCTTC
CDR3aa: CASRGTGLGEQFF

j_gene: TRBJ2-7
abundance: few
v_gene: TRBV3-1
d_gene: NA
CDR3nt: TGTGCCAGCAGCGAAAGAGGCGAGCAGTACTTC
CDR3aa: CASSERGEQYF

j_gene: TRBJ1-3
abundance: few
v_gene: TRBV6-5
d_gene: NA
CDR3nt: TGTGCCAGCAGTTACGGGGCCGCCAACCCTGGAAACACCATATATTTT
CDR3aa: CASSYGAANPGNTIYF

j_gene: TRBJ2-5
abundance: few
v_gene: TRBV7-6
d_gene: NA
CDR3nt: TGTGCCAGCAGCTTACTAACCACAGATGGGGTAACCCAGTACTTC
CDR3aa: CASSLLTTDGVTQYF

j_gene: TRBJ2-7
abundance: NA
v_gene: TRBV20-1
d_gene: NA
CDR3nt: TGCAGTGCAGAGACTAGGAAGTACGAGCAGTACTTC
CDR3aa: CSAETRKYEQYF

j_gene: TRBJ2-1
abundance: NA
v_gene: TRBV30
d_gene: TRBD2
CDR3nt: TGTGCCTGGAGTGTATGGACTAGCGGGAGGGCCCATGAGCAGTTCTTC
CDR3aa: CAWSVWTSGRAHEQFF

j_gene: TRBJ2-5
abundance: NA
v_gene: TRBV20-1
d_gene: TRBD2
CDR3nt: TGCAGTGCCGGGGGGGAACTAGCGGGAGGCCGGGAGAGGGAGACCCAGTACTTC
CDR3aa: CSAGGELAGGRERETQYF

j_gene: TRBJ1-5
abundance: NA
v_gene: TRBV6-2/TRBV6-3
d_gene: NA
CDR3nt: TGTGCCAGCGCAAAAGAGGGCAATAGCAATCAGCCCCAGCATTTT
CDR3aa: CASAKEGNSNQPQHF

j_gene: TRBJ1-4
abundance: few
v_gene: TRBV6-6
d_gene: NA
CDR3nt: TGTGCCAGCAGTTTACAGGGATCAGCTAATGAAAAACTGTTTTTT
CDR3aa: CASSLQGSANEKLFF

j_gene: TRBJ2-1
abundance: NA
v_gene: TRBV10-1
d_gene: NA
CDR3nt: TGCGCCAGCAGTAGGGCATACAATGAGCAGTTCTTC
CDR3aa: CASSRAYNEQFF

j_gene: TRBJ2-3
abundance: few
v_gene: TRBV3-1
d_gene: TRBD2
CDR3nt: TGTGCCAGCAGCCAGTGGCTAGCGGGTTTTGGCACAGATACGCAGTATTTT
CDR3aa: CASSQWLAGFGTDTQYF

j_gene: TRBJ2-3
abundance: NA
v_gene: TRBV29-1
d_gene: TRBD2
CDR3nt: TGCAGCGTTGGTGCTAGCGGGAGAGCGCGAATGGGCACAGATACGCAGTATTTT
CDR3aa: CSVGASGRARMGTDTQYF

j_gene: TRBJ1-5
abundance: NA
v_gene: TRBV19
d_gene: TRBD1
CDR3nt: TGTGCCAGTACATCTACAGGGGGCAAGCCCCAGCATTTT
CDR3aa: CASTSTGGKPQHF

j_gene: TRBJ1-2
abundance: few
v_gene: TRBV20-1
d_gene: TRBD1
CDR3nt: TGCAGTGCTAAGGGGGCCAGGACGGCCGAAGGCTACACCTTC
CDR3aa: CSAKGARTAEGYTF

j_gene: TRBJ2-7
abundance: few
v_gene: TRBV7-9
d_gene: TRBD1
CDR3nt: TGTGCCAGCAGCTTACGAGGCTTTGACCGGACAGGGAAGGGCGAGCAGTACTTC
CDR3aa: CASSLRGFDRTGKGEQYF

j_gene: TRBJ2-7
abundance: NA
v_gene: TRBV3-2
d_gene: NA
CDR3nt: TGTGCCAGCAGCCAGGCTGAGGTAGTCCTTAGGAGCTCCTACGAGCAGTACTTC
CDR3aa: CASSQAEVVLRSSYEQYF

j_gene: TRBJ2-7
abundance: NA
v_gene: TRBV5-1
d_gene: NA
CDR3nt: TGCGCCAGCAGCTCTACGGGGATGGGAATCTACGAGCAGTACTTC
CDR3aa: CASSSTGMGIYEQYF

j_gene: TRBJ1-1
abundance: few
v_gene: TRBV29-1
d_gene: NA
CDR3nt: TGCAGCGCCCTAGACGGGAACACTGAAGCTTTCTTT
CDR3aa: CSALDGNTEAFF

j_gene: TRBJ2-7
abundance: many
v_gene: TRBV29-1
d_gene: TRBD1
CDR3nt: TGCAGCGCCAAAACAGGGGGAGACGGCGAGCAGTACTTC
CDR3aa: CSAKTGGDGEQYF

j_gene: TRBJ2-7
abundance: few
v_gene: TRBV5-1
d_gene: NA
CDR3nt: TGCGCCAGCAGCCCCCAAGGACGGGTCTCCTACGAGCAGTACTTC
CDR3aa: CASSPQGRVSYEQYF

j_gene: TRBJ2-1
abundance: few
v_gene: TRBV5-1
d_gene: NA
CDR3nt: TGCGCCAGCAGGGTCACTACCTACAATGAGCAGTTCTTC
CDR3aa: CASRVTTYNEQFF

j_gene: TRBJ2-2
abundance: NA
v_gene: TRBV29-1
d_gene: NA
CDR3nt: TGCAGCGTCGGTACAGAGAGGGTCCCCGGGGAGCTGTTTTTT
CDR3aa: CSVGTERVPGELFF

j_gene: TRBJ2-2
abundance: NA
v_gene: TRBV11-2
d_gene: NA
CDR3nt: TGTGCCAGCAGCTTAGATTTTCACACCGGGGAGCTGTTTTTT
CDR3aa: CASSLDFHTGELFF

j_gene: TRBJ2-3
abundance: few
v_gene: TRBV6-2/TRBV6-3
d_gene: NA
CDR3nt: TGTGCCAGCAGTTCCGGACAGTCGAGCACAGATACGCAGTATTTT
CDR3aa: CASSSGQSSTDTQYF

j_gene: TRBJ2-5
abundance: NA
v_gene: TRBV3-2
d_gene: NA
CDR3nt: TGTGCCAGCAGCCAAAGGAGCAGAGGGGAGACCCAGTACTTC
CDR3aa: CASSQRSRGETQYF

j_gene: TRBJ2-3
abundance: NA
v_gene: TRBV6-1
d_gene: NA
CDR3nt: TGTGCCAGCCTTCTTAGTGGACCCAACTTTGGGGCCACAGATACGCAGTATTTT
CDR3aa: CASLLSGPNFGATDTQYF

j_gene: TRBJ2-7
abundance: few
v_gene: TRBV5-1
d_gene: NA
CDR3nt: TGCGCCAGCAGCTTTGTTGCGGGAGACAGGTACGAGCAGTACTTC
CDR3aa: CASSFVAGDRYEQYF

j_gene: TRBJ1-5
abundance: once
v_gene: TRBV27
d_gene: TRBD1
CDR3nt: TGTGCCAGCAGTTCATGGGGACAGGGGGGCCAGCCCCAGCATTTT
CDR3aa: CASSSWGQGGQPQHF

j_gene: TRBJ2-4
abundance: many
v_gene: TRBV10-2
d_gene: NA
CDR3nt: TGCGCCAGCAGTGAGTCGCTACTTGGAAACATTCAGTACTTC
CDR3aa: CASSESLLGNIQYF

j_gene: TRBJ2-6
abundance: NA
v_gene: TRBV28
d_gene: NA
CDR3nt: TGTGCCAGCAGTCCCGAGGGGTCTGGGGCCAACGTCCTGACTTTC
CDR3aa: CASSPEGSGANVLTF

j_gene: TRBJ2-7
abundance: NA
v_gene: TRBV5-5
d_gene: TRBD1
CDR3nt: TGTGCCAGCAGCCCACACCAACAGGGGGCGCGGGAGCAGTACTTC
CDR3aa: CASSPHQQGAREQYF

j_gene: TRBJ2-7
abundance: few
v_gene: TRBV20-1
d_gene: NA
CDR3nt: TGCAGTGTAAACCGGGATATATCCTACGAGCAGTACTTC
CDR3aa: CSVNRDISYEQYF

j_gene: TRBJ2-1
abundance: NA
v_gene: TRBV5-8
d_gene: TRBD2
CDR3nt: TGTGCCAGCAGCTTGGGACTAGCTTCCTACAATGAGCAGTTCTTC
CDR3aa: CASSLGLASYNEQFF

j_gene: TRBJ1-1
abundance: few
v_gene: TRBV7-6
d_gene: NA
CDR3nt: TGTGCCAGCAGCTTAAATGCTCTGCCAAACACTGAAGCTTTCTTT
CDR3aa: CASSLNALPNTEAFF

j_gene: TRBJ2-2
abundance: NA
v_gene: TRBV20-1
d_gene: NA
CDR3nt: TGCAGTGCTAGAGCGCGACAAGCGAACACCGGGGAGCTGTTTTTT
CDR3aa: CSARARQANTGELFF

j_gene: TRBJ1-5
abundance: NA
v_gene: TRBV25-1
d_gene: NA
CDR3nt: TGTGCCAGCAGGGCCCTTGGCAGCAATCAGCCCCAGCATTTT
CDR3aa: CASRALGSNQPQHF

j_gene: TRBJ2-3
abundance: NA
v_gene: TRBV5-5
d_gene: NA
CDR3nt: TGTGCCAGCAGCTCTCAACCAGCAGGGGCAGATACGCAGTATTTT
CDR3aa: CASSSQPAGADTQYF

j_gene: TRBJ2-2
abundance: NA
v_gene: TRBV2
d_gene: NA
CDR3nt: TGTGCCAGCACCGATCGCGGGAACACCGGGGAGCTGTTTTTT
CDR3aa: CASTDRGNTGELFF

j_gene: TRBJ2-5
abundance: NA
v_gene: TRBV29-1
d_gene: NA
CDR3nt: TGCAGCGTTGGGCTCCGCCCAAACCGGTACCAAGAGACCCAGTACTTC
CDR3aa: CSVGLRPNRYQETQYF